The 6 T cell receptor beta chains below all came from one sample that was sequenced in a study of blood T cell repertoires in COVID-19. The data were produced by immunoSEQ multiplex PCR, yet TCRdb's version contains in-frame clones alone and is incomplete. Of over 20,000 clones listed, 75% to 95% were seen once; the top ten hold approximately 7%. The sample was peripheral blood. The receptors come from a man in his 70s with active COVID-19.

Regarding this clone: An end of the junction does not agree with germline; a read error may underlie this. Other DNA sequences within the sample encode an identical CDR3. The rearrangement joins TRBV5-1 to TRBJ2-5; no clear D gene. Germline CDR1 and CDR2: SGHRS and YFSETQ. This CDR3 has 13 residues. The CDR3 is CASSLQHQETQYF. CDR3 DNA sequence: TGTGCCAGCAGCTTACAGCACCAAGAGACCCAGTACTTC.

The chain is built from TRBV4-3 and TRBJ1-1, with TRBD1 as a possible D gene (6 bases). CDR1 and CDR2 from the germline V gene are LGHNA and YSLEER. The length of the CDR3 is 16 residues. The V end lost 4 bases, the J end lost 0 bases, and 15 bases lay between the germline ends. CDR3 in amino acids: CASSLVPGHMNTEAFF. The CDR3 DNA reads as TGCGCCAGCAGCCTAGTACCGGGACACATGAACACTGAAGCTTTCTTT.

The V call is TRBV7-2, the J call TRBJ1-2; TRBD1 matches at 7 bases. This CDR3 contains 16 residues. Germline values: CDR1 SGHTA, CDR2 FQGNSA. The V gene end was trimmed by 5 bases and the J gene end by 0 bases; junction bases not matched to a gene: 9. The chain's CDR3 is CASSRDSTQANYGYTF. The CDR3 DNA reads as TGTGCCAGCAGCAGGGACAGCACCCAAGCTAACTATGGCTACACCTTC.

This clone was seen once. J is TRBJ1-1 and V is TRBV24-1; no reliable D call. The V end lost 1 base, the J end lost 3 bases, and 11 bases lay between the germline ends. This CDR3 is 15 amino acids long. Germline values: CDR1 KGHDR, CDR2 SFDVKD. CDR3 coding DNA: TGTGCCACCAGTGATTTAAACGCCAGATACACTGAAGCTTTCTTT. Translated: CATSDLNARYTEAFF.

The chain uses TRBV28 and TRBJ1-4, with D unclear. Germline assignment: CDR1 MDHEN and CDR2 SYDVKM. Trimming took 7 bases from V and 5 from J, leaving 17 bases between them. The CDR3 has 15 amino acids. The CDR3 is CASKTGGPVNEKLFF. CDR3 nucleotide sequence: TGTGCCAGCAAAACCGGCGGGCCGGTGAATGAAAAACTGTTTTTT. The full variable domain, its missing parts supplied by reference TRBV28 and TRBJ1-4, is DVKVTQSSRYLVKRTGEKVFLECVQDMDHENMFWYRQDPGLGLRLIYFSYDVKMKEKGDIPEGYSVSREKKERFSLILESASTNQTSMYLCASKTGGPVNEKLFFGSGTQLSVL.

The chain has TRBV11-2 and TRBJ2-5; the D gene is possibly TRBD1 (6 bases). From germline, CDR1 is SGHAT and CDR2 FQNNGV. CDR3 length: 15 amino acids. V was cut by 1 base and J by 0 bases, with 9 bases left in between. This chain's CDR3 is CASSLGQGYQETQYF. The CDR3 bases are TGTGCCAGCAGCTTAGGGCAGGGGTACCAAGAGACCCAGTACTTC.